Described below is a single T cell receptor beta chain sequence and its context. Antigen specificity is unknown. In germline, CDR1 is SQVTM, CDR2 ANQGSEA. CDR3 length: 13 amino acids. The V and J ends lost 7 bases and 3 bases, in that order; junction bases with no gene match: 8. This record comes from a study of T cell responses to AZD1222 COVID-19 vaccine. Study-wide results and limits: Females made up more of the donors, who were largely white British, and clonal diversity may have come out too low. Of spike-specific TCRs, nearly half reportedly target regions left unmutated in variants. The study sampled repertoires only after the peak T cell response.

The data were produced by immunoSEQ multiplex PCR, yet TCRdb's version contains in-frame clones alone and is incomplete. The sample lists about 210,000 clones, around 92% seen once, with 1% to 1.5% in the top ten. This rearrangement joins TRBV29-1 to TRBJ1-1, with 7 bases identical to TRBD1. Sample: peripheral blood, taken on day 0 of AZD1222 vaccination. The source of this sequence is an adult in good health. CDR3 sequence (DNA): TGCAGCGGCAAGGGGCAGGGGGACACTGAAGCTTTCTTT. It codes for CSGKGQGDTEAFF.